This TCR beta chain stems from a study of blood T cell repertoires in COVID-19. Libraries were prepared by immunoSEQ multiplex PCR; TCRdb keeps only in-frame clonotypes and omits some of them. The sample consists of approximately 170,000 clones, around 83% of them appearing once. Per the germline V gene, CDR1 is MDHEN and CDR2 is SYDVKM. Trimming at V came to 7 bases and at J to 5 bases, leaving 3 bases not matched to a gene. There are 12 residues in the CDR3. This TCR derives from a man between 65 and 79 years old who had recovered from COVID-19. The sequenced sample was peripheral blood. The V gene is TRBV28, the J gene TRBJ2-5; TRBD1 matches at 8 bases. The CDR3 nucleotides are TGTGCCAGCAAGGACAGGGCGGAGACCCAGTACTTC. Translated, it gives CASKDRAETQYF.